Listed below are T cell receptor beta chains from one sample, sequenced in a study of blood T cells in healthy people across ages. TCRdb re-analysed the 5' RACE reads in MiXCR, keeping a single row per CDR3 protein. The table has 910,000 or so distinct CDR3 sequences, roughly half seen once; the top ten hold 20% to 25%. Sample: blood. The receptors were sampled from a woman aged 60-75 years in good health. Both conserved end residues are trimmed from each CDR3. Expanded clones get a size class; other rows say once, few or many, or leave the size out.

abundance	v_gene	CDR3aa
NA	TRBV20-1	SATRQGSTGELF
NA	TRBV10-3	AIKQPGGHSEQF
NA	TRBV20-1	SARDFYVSGNLYNEQF
once	TRBV20-1	SAPAVRDGTDTQY
few	TRBV4-1	ASSQPGRRSPLH
NA	TRBV10-3	AISDTDRNQPQH
NA	TRBV25-1	ASSESVRGANPSYEQY
NA	TRBV29-1	SADRADYGYT
NA	TRBV2	ASEEQGHEQY
few	TRBV7-7	ASSSTPGVVTQY
NA	TRBV3-1	ASSPTYSGSSSQGYT
many	TRBV7-2	ASSGWGNQPQH
few	TRBV4-2	ASSQERGLPSYEQY
few	TRBV7-2	ASSLVASSTGDTQY
NA	TRBV20-1	SARERGGYEQY
NA	TRBV5-1	ASSYDTETQY
NA	TRBV7-9	ASSSAVTGETQY
NA	TRBV4-1	ASSRSGLASNEQF
NA	TRBV20-1	RAWASETQY
NA	TRBV20-1	SAATASGASYEQY
NA	TRBV13	ASSPSIRVEQF
NA	TRBV21-1	ASSKVGVQGVAKNIQY
NA	TRBV5-1	ASRVSNKQY
NA	TRBV4-1	ASSQGGAGTGELF
few	TRBV27	AAHRDREEAVYEQY
once	TRBV4-3	ASSPGKSGSIHEQF
NA	TRBV15	ATSRESSYGYT
NA	TRBV7-3	ASSPFSPGDGTDTQY
few	TRBV5-1	ASSNRDRVGEDIQY